This T cell receptor beta chain was sequenced for a study of CD4 T cells in relation to SARS-CoV-2 and coronaviruses. Study information: TCR beta CDR3s were sequenced after roughly 10-day antigen culture of PBMCs. Shared crossreactive spike epitopes were mapped to their HLA restriction.

Generated by immunoSEQ multiplex PCR, the TCRdb table keeps only in-frame clones and is missing some. The sample contains over 20,000 clones, 60% to 85% of which appear only once. About this clone: No antigen is known for it.

CDR1 is MNHEY, CDR2 SMNVEV, per germline (reference sequence). Trimming took off 6 bases at V and 11 bases at J, with 19 bases between the two ends. The CDR3 has 13 residues. The unexposed donors gave CD4+ T cells in about 2011-2018, prior to COVID-19. After roughly ten days of culture, CD4+ T cells were isolated. Cells permitting, SARS-CoV-2 S/N and four cold-coronavirus spikes were tested on unexposed-donor CD4+ T cells. The sample was CD4+ T cells from PBMCs, cultured in vitro. The chain recombines TRBV27 with TRBJ1-1; possible D gene TRBD1, 6 bases. The clonotype originates from a human donor in good health. CDR3 DNA sequence: TGTGCCAGCAGGCGGGACATAGGGGATTGGGCTTTCTTT. It encodes CASRRDIGDWAFF.